This note documents a single T cell receptor beta chain sequence. The sample originates from a study of blood T cell repertoires in COVID-19. Study-level information: From T cells, B-cell-depleted T cells, or PBMCs came the material, which was cDNA or gDNA.

This CDR3 is 14 amino acids long. CDR1 MNHNY and CDR2 SVGAGI come from the germline V gene (reference sequence). The V end was cut by 7 bases, the J end by 3 bases, with 15 bases between. Source study methods: Amplification of reference gene primers was used by the study to estimate nucleated cell counts. Clones were read by immunoSEQ multiplex PCR, and TCRdb kept only the in-frame ones, dropping some. D and trimming were read from the DNA, whereas the V and J calls and clone size are those reported in that table. The data show about 300,000 clones, more than 75% seen once. J is TRBJ1-1 and V is TRBV6-6; D not certain. Sequenced: peripheral blood. The sequence derives from a man between 65 and 85 years old with acute or convalescent COVID-19. The CDR3 DNA sequence: TGTGCCAGCACCTCTCACCCCCCGGACACTGAAGCTTTCTTT. Translated: CASTSHPPDTEAFF.